This TCR beta chain was retrieved from a study of blood T cells in healthy people across ages. Between the trimmed V and J ends, which lost 2 bases and 4 bases, there was a span of 11 bases. The CDR3 spans 14 residues. Germline V gene sequence: CDR1 MNHNS, CDR2 SASEGT. Sample-barcoded 5' priming and a J-beta primer mix drove a second PCR of about 6 to 12 cycles. Each CDR3 protein is one row after TCRdb ran MiXCR on the 5' RACE reads. The sample shows some 900,000 distinct CDR3 sequences, roughly 50% of them seen only once. Total RNA extracted from each sample amounted to at least 5.5 micrograms. The source is a man aged 25 to 40 in good health. The rearrangement joins TRBV6-1 to TRBJ1-2; D not resolved. Sequenced: blood. In nucleotides, the CDR3 is TGTGCCAGCAGTGAACCGGTCAGCATCTATGGCTACACCTTC. Amino acids: CASSEPVSIYGYTF.